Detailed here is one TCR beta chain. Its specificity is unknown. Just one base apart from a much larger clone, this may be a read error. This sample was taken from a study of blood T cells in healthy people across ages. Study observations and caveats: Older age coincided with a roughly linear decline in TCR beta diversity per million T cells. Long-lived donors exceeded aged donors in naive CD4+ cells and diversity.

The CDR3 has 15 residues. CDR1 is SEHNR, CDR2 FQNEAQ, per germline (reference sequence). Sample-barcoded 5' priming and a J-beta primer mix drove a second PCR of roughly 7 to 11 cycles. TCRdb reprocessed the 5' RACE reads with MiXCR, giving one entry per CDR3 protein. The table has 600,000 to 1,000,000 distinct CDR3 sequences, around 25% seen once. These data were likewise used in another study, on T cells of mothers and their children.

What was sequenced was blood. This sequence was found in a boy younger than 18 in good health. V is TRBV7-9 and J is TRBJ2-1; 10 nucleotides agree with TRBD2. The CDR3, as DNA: TGTGCCGGCAGCCCTAGCGGGAGCTCCTACAATGAGCAGTTCTTC. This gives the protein CAGSPSGSSYNEQFF.